The 25 T cell receptor beta chains reported below all come from one sample, sequenced in a study of blood T cells in healthy people across ages. The second PCR ran roughly 6 to 12 cycles with a sample-barcoded 5' primer and J-beta primers. TCRdb fed the 5' RACE reads into MiXCR, producing one record per CDR3 protein. Of some 750,000 distinct CDR3 sequences in the sample, over 20% are singletons; the top ten hold around 21%. Sequencing was carried out using blood. These receptors were obtained from a man between 65 and 85 years old in good health.

The J gene is TRBJ2-3, the V gene TRBV7-3; TRBD1 or TRBD2 may be the D gene (7 bases each). Trimming shortened V by 6 bases and J by 2 bases, and 15 bases separated the two germline ends. Germline V lookup: CDR1 SGHTA, CDR2 FQGTGA. The CDR3 runs to 15 residues. DNA of the CDR3: TGTGCCAGCAGGGCAGGGGGGGACACCACAGATACGCAGTATTTT. Translation: CASRAGGDTTDTQYF.

This chain uses TRBV6-6 with TRBJ2-3, with TRBD2 matching over 7 bases. Germline CDR1 is MNHNY and CDR2 is SVGAGI (reference sequence). There are 16 residues in the CDR3. V shed 4 bases and J 1 base; nucleotides not matched to a gene: 8. CDR3 coding DNA: TGTGCCAGCAGTTCCCAAACTAGCGCACGCACAGATACGCAGTATTTT. This encodes CASSSQTSARTDTQYF.

As concerns this clonotype: A much larger clone lies a single base off, so this may be a read error. The chain employs TRBV29-1 and TRBJ2-3, with D maybe TRBD1 (6 bases). The CDR3 is made up of 11 amino acids. Germline CDR1 SQVTM, CDR2 ANQGSEA. CDR3 in DNA: TGCAGCGTTGACACGACAGGTACGCAGTATTTT. It specifies CSVDTTGTQYF.

This clonotype was detected only a few times. The genes are TRBV4-3 and TRBJ2-7; 8 bases agree with TRBD2. The better agreement between TRBJ2-1 and the DNA end casts doubt on the J call. The CDR3 covers 16 residues. Germline assignment: CDR1 LGHNA and CDR2 YSLEER. CDR3 sequence (DNA): TGCGCCAGCAGCCAAGATCATGGACTAGCAGTCAATGAGCAGTTCTTC. This translates into CASSQDHGLAVNEQFF.

This rearrangement joins TRBV6-5 to TRBJ1-5; TRBD1 might be the D (5 bases). V was pared by 1 base and J by 5 bases, with 6 bases between. Germline V gives CDR1 MNHEY, CDR2 SVGAGI. CDR3 size: 13 residues. The CDR3 here is CASSYFRDQPQHF. CDR3 nucleotide sequence: TGTGCCAGCAGTTACTTCAGGGATCAGCCCCAGCATTTT.

This clonotype was recorded a few times. V usage is TRBV21-1 and J usage is TRBJ2-7. TRBV21-1 is described as a pseudogene. The CDR3 extends over 13 amino acids. CDR3 sequence reads: CASSRRDSYEQYF. The CDR3 nucleotides are TGTGCCAGCAGCAGGCGGGACTCCTACGAGCAGTACTTC.

The chain combines TRBV14 with TRBJ2-3; D call uncertain. V was trimmed by 0 bases and J by 4 bases, leaving 14 bases between them. The CDR3 is 16 amino acids. Germline V lookup: CDR1 SGHDN, CDR2 FVKESK. CDR3 DNA: TGTGCCAGCAGCCAAGATTTGGGGTCTCTCCCAGATACGCAGTATTTT. As protein: CASSQDLGSLPDTQYF.

This clonotype was detected a few times. CDR3: CSVTQEPYGYTF. CDR3 bases: TGCAGCGTTACCCAGGAACCCTATGGCTACACCTTC. The genes are TRBV29-1 and TRBJ1-2; D unclear. Germline CDR1 reads SQVTM; CDR2 reads ANQGSEA. This CDR3 is 12 amino acids long. The V end was cut by 5 bases, the J end by 4 bases, with 11 bases between.

This clonotype was seen a few times. The gene calls are TRBV18 and TRBJ2-7; 11 positions agree with TRBD1. CDR3 length equals 13 residues. With 9 bases clipped from V and 1 base from J, the junction kept 2 bases outside the gene matches. Germline V gene sequence: CDR1 KGHSH, CDR2 LQKENI. This CDR3 is CARGQGVSYEQYF. Here the CDR3 DNA reads TGTGCCAGGGGACAGGGGGTTTCCTACGAGCAGTACTTC.

This clonotype was observed a handful of times. The chain combines TRBV6-5 with TRBJ2-1; D is perhaps TRBD1 (6 bases). The DNA end lines up better with TRBJ2-7; the J call may be wrong. Germline V lookup: CDR1 MNHEY, CDR2 SVGAGI. This CDR3 contains 15 residues. Here the CDR3 reads CASTRTGRGGVEQYF. In nucleotides, the CDR3 is TGTGCCAGCACGCGAACGGGACGAGGGGGAGTCGAGCAGTACTTC.

The J gene is TRBJ1-1, the V gene TRBV5-1; D is ambiguous. The V end was cut by 2 bases, the J end by 2 bases, with 10 bases between. Looked up from germline, CDR1 is SGHRS and CDR2 is YFSETQ. This CDR3 has 14 amino acids. CDR3 DNA sequence: TGCGCCAGCAGCTTTGCCTGGGGAAACACTGAAGCTTTCTTT. Translated, it gives CASSFAWGNTEAFF.

The genes are TRBV9 and TRBJ2-1; 7 bases align to TRBD2. Trimming cost V 4 bases and J 5 bases; bases outside gene matches: 9. The CDR3 has 15 amino acids. Germline assignment: CDR1 SGDLS and CDR2 YYNGEE. CDR3 nucleotide sequence: TGTGCCAGCAGCTCCGGGGCTAGCGGAAACAATGAGCAGTTCTTC. The encoded protein is CASSSGASGNNEQFF.

Many counts were recorded for this clonotype. The chain links TRBV5-6 to TRBJ2-1; 7 nucleotides agree with TRBD1. This CDR3 comprises 15 residues. Unmatched junction bases numbered 8, after V lost 0 bases and J lost 8 bases. Germline CDR1 is SGHDT and CDR2 is YYEEEE. The CDR3 spells CASSLAYGTAHEQFF. In DNA, the CDR3 is TGTGCCAGCAGCTTGGCCTACGGGACAGCCCATGAGCAGTTCTTC. The variable domain in full, completed from reference TRBV5-6 and TRBJ2-1, reads DAGVTQSPTHLIKTRGQQVTLRCSPKSGHDTVSWYQQALGQGPQFIFQYYEEEERQRGNFPDRFSGHQFPNYSSELNVNALLLGDSALYLCASSLAYGTAHEQFFGPGTRLTVL.

This clonotype has more than one count but fewer than ten. The chain joins TRBV6-2 or TRBV6-3 to TRBJ1-5, with D tentatively TRBD1 (5 bases). V gave up 6 bases and J gave up 2 bases, with 17 bases separating them. This CDR3 is built from 16 residues. Germline CDR1 reads MNHEY; CDR2 reads SVGEGT. For the CDR3, the DNA is TGTGCCAGCAGGACAGCCTTGAAAGGGGGCAATCAGCCCCAGCATTTT. Amino acid sequence: CASRTALKGGNQPQHF.

There are a few counts of this clonotype. The V gene is TRBV28, the J gene TRBJ2-6; D is unclear. V lost 2 bases, J lost 0 bases, and 11 bases lay in between. The CDR3 runs 17 residues. Germline V CDR1 and CDR2: MDHEN, SYDVKM. The CDR3 is CASSLDIRGSGANVLTF. The CDR3 DNA reads as TGTGCCAGCAGTTTAGATATCCGCGGCTCTGGGGCCAACGTCCTGACTTTC.

This chain joins TRBV3-1 and TRBJ1-2, with D unclear. The CDR3 has 12 amino acids. Per germline, CDR1 LGHDT and CDR2 YNNKEL (reference sequence). The V end was cut by 3 bases, the J end by 1 base, with 3 bases between. CDR3 sequence: CASSHNNYGYTF. CDR3 nucleotide sequence: TGTGCCAGCAGCCACAATAACTATGGCTACACCTTC.

This clonotype came up a few times. The rearrangement uses TRBV20-1 and TRBJ2-5; D remains ambiguous. CDR1 and CDR2 from the germline V gene are DFQATT and SNEGSKA (reference sequence). Deletions cut 3 bases from V and 3 bases from J, with 5 bases between. The CDR3 sequence is 11 residues long. This CDR3 reads CSASVEETQYF. In nucleotides, the CDR3 is TGCAGTGCTAGTGTGGAAGAGACCCAGTACTTC.

The chain carries TRBV20-1 and TRBJ1-2, with TRBD1 as a possible D gene (6 bases). This CDR3 has 13 amino acids. Trimming took off 5 bases at V and 6 bases at J, with 16 bases between the two ends. Looked up from germline, CDR1 is DFQATT and CDR2 is SNEGSKA (reference sequence). The CDR3 loop is CSAADSLADGYTF. The CDR3 DNA is TGCAGTGCTGCGGACAGCCTGGCCGATGGCTACACCTTC.

The CDR3 loop reads CASSRAGQFVAAFF. The CDR3 nucleotides read TGTGCCAGCTCTCGGGCTGGACAGTTCGTCGCAGCTTTCTTT. J is TRBJ1-1 and V is TRBV18, with D possibly TRBD1 on 6 matching bases. Trimming shortened V by 6 bases and J by 10 bases, and 21 bases separated the two germline ends. Germline lookup yields CDR1 KGHSH and CDR2 LQKENI. CDR3 length: 14 residues.

This clonotype has at least ten counts. The junction and the germline gene differ at one end; a read error may be behind it. The chain joins TRBV6-5 to TRBJ1-5; TRBD1 matches 7 bases. There are 14 residues in the CDR3. In germline, CDR1 is MNHEY, CDR2 SVGAGI. The CDR3 DNA sequence: TGTGCCAGCAGGGGACAGAGAGGCAACCAGCCCCAGCATTTT. This sequence encodes CASRGQRGNQPQHF.

The rearrangement joins TRBV24-1 to TRBJ2-1; tentatively, D is TRBD2 (6 bases). The V end lost 0 bases, the J end lost 10 bases, and 9 bases lay between the germline ends. The CDR3 has 13 residues. Germline CDR1 and CDR2: KGHDR and SFDVKD. The CDR3 loop is CATSDLFREEQFF. The CDR3 DNA follows: TGTGCCACCAGTGATTTGTTCCGGGAGGAGCAGTTCTTC.

CDR3 sequence (DNA): TGTGCCAGCAGTGAAGGATACAGGGATGAGCAGTTCTTC. It is translated as CASSEGYRDEQFF. The gene calls are TRBV2 and TRBJ2-1, with D perhaps TRBD1 (6 bases). This CDR3 spans 13 amino acids. CDR1 and CDR2 (germline): SNHLY, FYNNEI. Trimming shortened V by 1 base and J by 8 bases, and 9 bases separated the two germline ends.

This clonotype has more than one count but fewer than ten. The J gene is TRBJ1-1, the V gene TRBV12-3 or TRBV12-4; D perhaps matches TRBD1 (6 bases). This CDR3 has 16 amino acids. V was trimmed by 5 bases and J by 0 bases, leaving 16 bases between them. Written as DNA, the CDR3 is TGTGCCAGCAGTACGCCGAGAGACAGGATGAACACTGAAGCTTTCTTT. This sequence encodes CASSTPRDRMNTEAFF.

This clonotype turned up a few times. V is TRBV5-1 and J is TRBJ2-3, with D possibly being TRBD1 (6 bases). The CDR3 spans 18 residues. Germline CDR1 reads SGHRS; CDR2 reads YFSETQ. Trimming pared 2 bases from V and 4 bases from J, leaving 23 bases between. The CDR3 loop reads CASSFRLSSQGAADTQYF. The CDR3 DNA reads as TGCGCCAGCAGCTTCCGCCTCTCTTCACAGGGAGCGGCAGATACGCAGTATTTT.

This clonotype has more than one count but fewer than ten. The gene calls are TRBV29-1 and TRBJ2-7, with D possibly called TRBD1 or TRBD2 (5 bases each). The CDR3 is made up of 12 amino acids. V was cut by 6 bases and J by 7 bases, with 16 bases left in between. In germline, CDR1 is SQVTM, CDR2 ANQGSEA. The CDR3 coding sequence is TGCAGCGTGAAGTACGGGGCGAGGGAGCAGTACTTC. This sequence encodes CSVKYGAREQYF.